Listed below are T cell receptor beta chains from one sample, sequenced in a study of T cell responses to AZD1222 COVID-19 vaccine. Data came from immunoSEQ multiplex PCR; TCRdb stores just in-frame clones and leaves some out. The sample lists tens of thousands of clones; more than 75% were seen once. The sample consisted of peripheral blood, taken on day 0 of AZD1222 vaccination. Receptors were obtained from an adult in good health. Each CDR3 is given with its conserved first and last residue. The order of the fields is CDR3 length, J gene, V gene, CDR3 protein.

length: 13
J: TRBJ2-7
V: TRBV27
CDR3: CASSLEGRKEQYF

length: 11
J: TRBJ2-7
V: TRBV6-5
CDR3: CAVLWGNEQYF

length: 14
J: TRBJ1-3
V: TRBV28
CDR3: CASSSYSPGNTIYF

length: 15
J: TRBJ2-6
V: TRBV28
CDR3: CASSFALSGANVLTF

length: 14
J: TRBJ1-1
V: TRBV3-1/TRBV3-2
CDR3: CASSHQGLNTEAFF

length: 15
J: TRBJ2-1
V: TRBV5-5
CDR3: CASSEDGLWGKEQFF

length: 12
J: TRBJ1-2
V: TRBV28
CDR3: CASSPPGYGYTF

length: 12
J: TRBJ2-7
V: TRBV12-3/TRBV12-4
CDR3: CASRDSRGEQYF

length: 14
J: TRBJ1-2
V: TRBV6-4
CDR3: CASSDTTGASGYTF

length: 14
J: TRBJ2-3
V: TRBV5-4
CDR3: CASSPPGAWDTQYF

length: 13
J: TRBJ2-1
V: TRBV7-2
CDR3: CASSSRAPNEQFF

length: 15
J: TRBJ1-2
V: TRBV3-1/TRBV3-2
CDR3: CASSPALGGAYGYTF

length: 14
J: TRBJ1-1
V: TRBV2
CDR3: CASRKGVIVTEAFF

length: 16
J: TRBJ1-4
V: TRBV27
CDR3: CASSPNARTGYEKLFF

length: 19
J: TRBJ2-2
V: TRBV27
CDR3: CASSSSGVAGGANTGELFF

length: 15
J: TRBJ2-1
V: TRBV5-1
CDR3: CASSLAAGQGNEQFF

length: 16
J: TRBJ2-2
V: TRBV9
CDR3: CASSVGQIMNTGELFF

length: 15
J: TRBJ1-5
V: TRBV7-8
CDR3: CASSPLGAGNQPQHF

length: 12
J: TRBJ1-2
V: TRBV5-4
CDR3: CASTHGREGYTF

length: 12
J: TRBJ2-1
V: TRBV30
CDR3: CARSATGFRPFF

length: 18
J: TRBJ2-3
V: TRBV7-3
CDR3: CASSLGTSGSSGTDTQYF

length: 13
J: TRBJ2-1
V: TRBV7-3
CDR3: CASSLTRGAEQFF

length: 13
J: TRBJ1-2
V: TRBV28
CDR3: CASNRSGQGSYTF

length: 13
J: TRBJ1-1
V: TRBV7-7
CDR3: CASSVTENTEAFF

length: 15
J: TRBJ2-2
V: TRBV13
CDR3: CASSLSGANTGELFF